The text below deals with one T cell receptor (beta chain). Its antigen is as yet unknown. This sample was taken from a study of shared clonotypes between healthy human individuals. Study findings and constraints: Memory subsets had estimated richness that was generally smaller than that of naive subsets.

Each replicate PCR on the sorted subsets used 150 to 200 ng DNA (around 31,000 T cell genomes). Sequencing used immunoSEQ multiplex PCR; TCRdb keeps in-frame clones, though not all of them. Of about 1 million clones in the sample, about 75% are singletons; the top ten hold around 1.5%. The ends lost 2 bases at V and 6 bases at J; junction bases unmatched: 14. Per germline, CDR1 SGHDT and CDR2 YYEEEE. The CDR3 has 18 amino acids. Source material: memory CD4+ T cells sorted from blood. The subset was: CD45RA-negative fraction. The V call is TRBV5-6, the J call TRBJ2-2; 9 nucleotides align to TRBD1. This clonotype was sampled from a man aged 18 to 35 in good health. This CDR3 is CASSFQISGTGIPGELFF. DNA for the CDR3: TGTGCCAGCAGCTTCCAGATTTCCGGGACAGGGATCCCCGGGGAGCTGTTTTTT.